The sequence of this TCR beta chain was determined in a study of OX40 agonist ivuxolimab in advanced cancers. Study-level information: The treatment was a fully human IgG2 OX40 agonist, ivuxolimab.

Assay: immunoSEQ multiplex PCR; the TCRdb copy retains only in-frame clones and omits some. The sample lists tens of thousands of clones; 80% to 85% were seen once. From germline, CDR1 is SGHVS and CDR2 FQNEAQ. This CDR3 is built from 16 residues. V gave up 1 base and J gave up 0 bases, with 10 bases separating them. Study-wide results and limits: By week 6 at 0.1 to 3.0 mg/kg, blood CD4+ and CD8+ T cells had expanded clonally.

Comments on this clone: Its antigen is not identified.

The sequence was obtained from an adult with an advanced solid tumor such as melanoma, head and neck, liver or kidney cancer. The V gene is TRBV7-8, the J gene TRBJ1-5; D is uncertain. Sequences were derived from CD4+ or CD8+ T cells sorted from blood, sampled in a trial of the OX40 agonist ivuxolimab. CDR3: CASSLEGSTSNQPQHF. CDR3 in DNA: TGTGCCAGCAGCTTAGAAGGGTCAACTAGCAATCAGCCCCAGCATTTT.